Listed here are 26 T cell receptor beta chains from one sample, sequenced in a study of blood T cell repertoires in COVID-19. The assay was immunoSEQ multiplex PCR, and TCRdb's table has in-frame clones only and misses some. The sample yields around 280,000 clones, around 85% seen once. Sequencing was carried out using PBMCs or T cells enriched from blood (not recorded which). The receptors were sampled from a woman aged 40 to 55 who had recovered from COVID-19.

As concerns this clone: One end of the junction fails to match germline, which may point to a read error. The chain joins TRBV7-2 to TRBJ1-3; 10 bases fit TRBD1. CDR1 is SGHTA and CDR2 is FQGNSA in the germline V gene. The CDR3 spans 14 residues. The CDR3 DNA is TGTGCCAGCAGCCCCGGACAGGGGGGAAAAACCATATATTTT. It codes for CASSPGQGGKTIYF.

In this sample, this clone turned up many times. The chain's CDR3 is CASYPNRRPYEQYF. In nucleotides, the CDR3 is TGTGCCAGCTACCCGAACAGGAGACCCTACGAGCAGTACTTC. V gene TRBV6-5 combines with J gene TRBJ2-7; a weak D match, TRBD1 (5 bases). CDR3 length: 14 amino acids. The germline V and J ends were trimmed by 8 bases and 2 bases, with 16 bases remaining between them. Germline lookup yields CDR1 MNHEY and CDR2 SVGAGI.

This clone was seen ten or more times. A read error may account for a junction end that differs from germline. DNA of the CDR3: TGCGCCAGCACCTTGGACCGGAGGGGCGGGGAGCTGTTTTTT. Amino acids: CASTLDRRGGELFF. The gene calls are TRBV5-1 and TRBJ2-2; D possibly corresponds to TRBD2 (6 bases). Germline CDR1 is SGHRS and CDR2 is YFSETQ. The CDR3 is 14 amino acids.

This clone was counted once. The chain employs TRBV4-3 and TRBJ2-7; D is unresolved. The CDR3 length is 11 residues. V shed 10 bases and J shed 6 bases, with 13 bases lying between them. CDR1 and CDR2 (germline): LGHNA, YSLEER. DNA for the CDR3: TGCGCCACCCCTGGGCCCGCCGAGCAGTACTTC. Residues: CATPGPAEQYF.

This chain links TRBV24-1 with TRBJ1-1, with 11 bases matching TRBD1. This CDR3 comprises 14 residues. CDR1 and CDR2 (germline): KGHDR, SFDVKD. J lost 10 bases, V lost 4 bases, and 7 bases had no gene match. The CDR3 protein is CATSDPRTGGRAFF. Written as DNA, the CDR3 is TGTGCCACCAGTGACCCACGGACAGGGGGCAGAGCTTTCTTT.

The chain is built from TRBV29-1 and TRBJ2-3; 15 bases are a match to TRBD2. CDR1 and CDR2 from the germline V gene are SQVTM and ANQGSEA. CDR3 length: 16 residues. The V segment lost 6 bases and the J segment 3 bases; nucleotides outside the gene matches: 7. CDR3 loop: CSVYGGTSGRTDTQYF. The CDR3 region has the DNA TGCAGCGTCTATGGGGGGACTAGCGGGAGGACAGATACGCAGTATTTT.

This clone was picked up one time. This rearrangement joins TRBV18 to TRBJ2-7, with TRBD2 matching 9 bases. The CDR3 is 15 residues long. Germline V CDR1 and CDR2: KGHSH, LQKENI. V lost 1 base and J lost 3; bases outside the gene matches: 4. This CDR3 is CASSPRLAVSYEQYF. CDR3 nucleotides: TGTGCCAGCTCACCACGACTAGCGGTAAGCTACGAGCAGTACTTC.

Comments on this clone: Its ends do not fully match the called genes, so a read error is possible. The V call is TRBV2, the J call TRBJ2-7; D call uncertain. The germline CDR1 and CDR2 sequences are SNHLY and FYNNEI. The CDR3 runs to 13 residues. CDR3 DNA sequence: TGTGCCAGCAGAGAAGGTATTTCCTACGAGCAGTACTTC. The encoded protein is CASREGISYEQYF. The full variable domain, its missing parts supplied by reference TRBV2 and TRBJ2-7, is EPEVTQTPSHQVTQMGQEVILRCVPISNHLYFYWYRQILGQKVEFLVSFYNNEISEKSEIFDDQFSVERPDGSNFTLKIRSTKLEDSAMYFCASREGISYEQYFGPGTRLTVT.

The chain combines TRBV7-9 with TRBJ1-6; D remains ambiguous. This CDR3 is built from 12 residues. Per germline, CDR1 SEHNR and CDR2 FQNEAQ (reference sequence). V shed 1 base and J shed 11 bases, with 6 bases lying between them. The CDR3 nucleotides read TGTGCCAGCAGCTTAGTCGGGACACCCCTCCACTTT. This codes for CASSLVGTPLHF.

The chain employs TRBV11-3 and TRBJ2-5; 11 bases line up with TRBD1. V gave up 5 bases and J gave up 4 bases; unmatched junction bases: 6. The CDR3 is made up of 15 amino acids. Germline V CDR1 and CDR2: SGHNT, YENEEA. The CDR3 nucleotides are TGTGCCAGCAGCCCCCGGACAGGGGGCCCAGAGACCCAGTACTTC. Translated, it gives CASSPRTGGPETQYF.

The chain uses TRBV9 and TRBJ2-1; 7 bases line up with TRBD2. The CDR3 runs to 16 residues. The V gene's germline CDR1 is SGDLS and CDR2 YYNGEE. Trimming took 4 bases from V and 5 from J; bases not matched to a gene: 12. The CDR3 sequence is CASSPRTGTINNEQFF. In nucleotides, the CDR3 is TGTGCCAGCAGCCCTCGCACCGGGACTATAAACAATGAGCAGTTCTTC. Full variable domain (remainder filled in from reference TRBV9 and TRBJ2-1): DSGVTQTPKHLITATGQRVTLRCSPRSGDLSVYWYQQSLDQGLQFLIQYYNGEERAKGNILERFSAQQFPDLHSELNLSSLELGDSALYFCASSPRTGTINNEQFFGPGTRLTVL.

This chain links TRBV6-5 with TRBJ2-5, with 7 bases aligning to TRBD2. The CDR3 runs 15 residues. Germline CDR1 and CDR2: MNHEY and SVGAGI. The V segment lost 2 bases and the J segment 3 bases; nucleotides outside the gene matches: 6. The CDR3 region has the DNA TGTGCCAGCAGTTACCTAGGCGGGAGAAAAGAGACCCAGTACTTC. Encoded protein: CASSYLGGRKETQYF.

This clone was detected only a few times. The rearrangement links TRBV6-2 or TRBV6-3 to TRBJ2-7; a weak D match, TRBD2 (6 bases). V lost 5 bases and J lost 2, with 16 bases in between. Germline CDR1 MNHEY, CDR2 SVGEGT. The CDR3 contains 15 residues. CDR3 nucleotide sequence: TGTGCCAGCAGTCCCGACCGCGGGATCGCCTACGAGCAGTACTTC. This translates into CASSPDRGIAYEQYF.

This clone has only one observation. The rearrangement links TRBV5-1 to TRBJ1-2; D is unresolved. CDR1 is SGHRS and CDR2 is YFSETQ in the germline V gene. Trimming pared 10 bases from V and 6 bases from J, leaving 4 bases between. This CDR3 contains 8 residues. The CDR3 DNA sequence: TGCGCCGTAGATGGCTACACCTTC. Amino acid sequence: CAVDGYTF.

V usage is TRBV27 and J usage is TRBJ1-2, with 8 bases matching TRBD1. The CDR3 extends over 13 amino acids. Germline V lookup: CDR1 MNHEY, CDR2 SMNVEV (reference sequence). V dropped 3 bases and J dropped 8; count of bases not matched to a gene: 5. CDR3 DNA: TGTGCCAGCAGTTTTAACAGGGGGATAGGCTACACCTTC. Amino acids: CASSFNRGIGYTF.

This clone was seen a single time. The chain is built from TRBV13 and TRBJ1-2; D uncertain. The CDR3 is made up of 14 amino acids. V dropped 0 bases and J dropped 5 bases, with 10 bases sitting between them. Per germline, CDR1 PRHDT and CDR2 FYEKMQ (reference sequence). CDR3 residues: CASSLGRGEYGYTF. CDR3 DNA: TGTGCCAGCAGCTTAGGCCGAGGTGAATATGGCTACACCTTC. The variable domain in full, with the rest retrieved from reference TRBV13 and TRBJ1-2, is AAGVIQSPRHLIKEKRETATLKCYPIPRHDTVYWYQQGPGQDPQFLISFYEKMQSDKGSIPDRFSAQQFSDYHSELNMSSLELGDSALYFCASSLGRGEYGYTFGSGTRLTVV.

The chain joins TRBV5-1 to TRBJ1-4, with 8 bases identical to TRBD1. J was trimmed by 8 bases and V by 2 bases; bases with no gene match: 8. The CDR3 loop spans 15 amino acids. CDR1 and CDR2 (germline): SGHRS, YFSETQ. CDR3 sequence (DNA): TGCGCCAGCAGCTTCCCCGGGACAGGAGGCGAAAAACTGTTTTTT. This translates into CASSFPGTGGEKLFF. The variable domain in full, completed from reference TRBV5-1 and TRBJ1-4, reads KAGVTQTPRYLIKTRGQQVTLSCSPISGHRSVSWYQQTPGQGLQFLFEYFSETQRNKGNFPGRFSGRQFSNSRSEMNVSTLELGDSALYLCASSFPGTGGEKLFFGSGTQLSVL.

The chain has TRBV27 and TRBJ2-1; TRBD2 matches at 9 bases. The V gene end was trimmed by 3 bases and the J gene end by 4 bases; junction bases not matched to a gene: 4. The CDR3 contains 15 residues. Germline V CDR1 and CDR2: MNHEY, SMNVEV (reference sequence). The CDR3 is CASSLGGRGYNEQFF. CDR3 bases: TGTGCCAGCAGTTTGGGCGGGAGGGGTTACAATGAGCAGTTCTTC.

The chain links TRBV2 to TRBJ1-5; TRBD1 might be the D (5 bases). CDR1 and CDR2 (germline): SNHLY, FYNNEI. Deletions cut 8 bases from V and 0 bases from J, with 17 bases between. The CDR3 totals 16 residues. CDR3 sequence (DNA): TGTGCCAGCCAATCCGGGGGACTTCATAGCAATCAGCCCCAGCATTTT. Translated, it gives CASQSGGLHSNQPQHF.

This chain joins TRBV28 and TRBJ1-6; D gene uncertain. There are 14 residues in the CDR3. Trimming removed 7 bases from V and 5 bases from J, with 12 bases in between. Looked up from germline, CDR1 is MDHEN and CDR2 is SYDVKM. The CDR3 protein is CASTQLVDNSPLHF. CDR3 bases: TGTGCCAGCACCCAACTGGTAGATAATTCACCCCTCCACTTT.

The CDR3 loop reads CASSLGGATNEKLFF. CDR3 nucleotide sequence: TGTGCCAGCAGCCTGGGCGGGGCAACTAATGAAAAACTGTTTTTT. The J gene is TRBJ1-4, the V gene TRBV4-2; unclear D gene. The CDR3 length is 15 residues. Germline values: CDR1 LGHNA, CDR2 YNFKEQ. Trimming took 4 bases from V and 0 from J, leaving 9 bases between them.

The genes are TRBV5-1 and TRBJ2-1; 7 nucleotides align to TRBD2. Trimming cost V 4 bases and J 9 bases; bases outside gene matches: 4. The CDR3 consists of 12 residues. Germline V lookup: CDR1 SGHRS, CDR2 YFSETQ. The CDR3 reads CASSPSGIEQFF. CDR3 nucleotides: TGCGCCAGCAGCCCCAGCGGGATTGAGCAGTTCTTC. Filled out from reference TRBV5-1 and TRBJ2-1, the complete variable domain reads KAGVTQTPRYLIKTRGQQVTLSCSPISGHRSVSWYQQTPGQGLQFLFEYFSETQRNKGNFPGRFSGRQFSNSRSEMNVSTLELGDSALYLCASSPSGIEQFFGPGTRLTVL.

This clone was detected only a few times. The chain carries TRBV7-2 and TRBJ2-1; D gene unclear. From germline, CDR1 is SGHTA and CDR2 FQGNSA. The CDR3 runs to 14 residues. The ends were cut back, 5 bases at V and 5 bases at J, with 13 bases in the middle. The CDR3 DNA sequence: TGTGCCAGCAGCCCAGAAGAGGCCCACAATGAGCAGTTCTTC. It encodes CASSPEEAHNEQFF.

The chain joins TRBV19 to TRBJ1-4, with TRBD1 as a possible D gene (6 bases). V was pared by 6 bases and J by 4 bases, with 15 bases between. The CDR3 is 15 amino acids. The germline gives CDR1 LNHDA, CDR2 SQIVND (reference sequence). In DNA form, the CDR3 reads TGTGCCAGTAGCCCTGGGGGACATTTTAATGAAAAACTGTTTTTT. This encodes CASSPGGHFNEKLFF.

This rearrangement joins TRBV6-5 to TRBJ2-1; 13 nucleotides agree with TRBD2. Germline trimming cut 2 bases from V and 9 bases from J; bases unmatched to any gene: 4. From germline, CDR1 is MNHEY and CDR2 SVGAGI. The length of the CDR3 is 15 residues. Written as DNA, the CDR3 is TGTGCCAGCAGTTACACTAGCGGGAGGGCCCCTGAGCAGTTCTTC. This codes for CASSYTSGRAPEQFF.

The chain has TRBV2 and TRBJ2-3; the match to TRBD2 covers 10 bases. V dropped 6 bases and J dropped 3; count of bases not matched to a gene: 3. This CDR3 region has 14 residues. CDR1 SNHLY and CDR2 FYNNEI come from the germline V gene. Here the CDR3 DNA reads TGTGCCAGCAGCCTAGCGGGAGCTACAGATACGCAGTATTTT. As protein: CASSLAGATDTQYF.